This TCR beta chain was sequenced in a study of T cells after yellow fever vaccination (dated by TCRdb to between 2018 and 2021). Regarding the complete study: Libraries from fractions with low cell numbers were prepared with the SMART-Seq v4 Ultra Low Input RNA kit. To follow T-cell clones before and after primary and booster YFV17D yellow fever vaccination, bulk TCR alpha and beta repertoires were sequenced over time. The cohort comprised two healthy male donors, one aged 18 to 29 and one aged 30 to 39 years. Blood was collected at multiple timepoints before and after primary and secondary immunization, and bulk PBMC replicates and cell subsets were isolated.

TCR cDNA was synthesized by 5'RACE template switching, through which a universal primer site and unique molecular identifiers were introduced. Priming for cDNA synthesis came from both the TCR alpha and TCR beta constant segments. Library amplification used two PCR steps, and the second PCR step added sample barcodes and sequencing adapters. Sequencing of libraries was done on Illumina HiSeq 2500 (2x100 bp) or NovaSeq (2x150 bp). The study's processing was this. Reads were demultiplexed and collapsed into UMI consensus sequences with MIGEC, and V(D)J alignment was performed with MiXCR. Vaccine-responding clonotypes were identified with edgeR using replicate PBMC samples, with FDR below 0.01 and a log2 fold change above 5 up to day 15 being required. Bulk clonotypes were assigned CD4 or CD8 identity according to which sequenced CD4 or CD8 repertoire held them at higher abundance. Through fastp at Q25 and MiXCR, TCRdb rebuilt clones from the public reads, retaining in-frame beta chains. Entries that share a CDR3 protein sequence are merged under the most common genes and DNA. The V and J calls were not made by the authors but by TCRdb's processing. The sample includes fewer than 450,000 distinct CDR3 sequences, with around 8.1% observed a single time. Clones ranked in the top ten supply 17% of the sample.

Here is what the overall study found, with its caveats: A small share of clonotypes occurred in both CD4 and CD8 compartments, likely arising from convergent recombination. Computational filtering was needed because FACS-sorted repertoires could contain abundant contaminating clonotypes from the bulk population. The secondary T-cell response was found to be weaker but faster than the primary response, with a peak reached on day 5 rather than on day 15. Most clones expanded after primary vaccination (approximately 97% of CD4 and around nine tenths of CD8) were re-detected after the booster, suggesting that broad memory maintenance occurred. Only two donors were included in the study, so the extent to which the findings can be generalized is limited.

The treatment or condition label, as the study defines it: live attenuated yellow fever vaccine strain. At each blood-draw timepoint, two biological replicates of bulk PBMCs were collected. PBMCs were isolated from peripheral blood using a standard Ficoll-Paque protocol. TriZol was used to extract RNA from bulk PBMCs, CD4 and CD8 fractions, and dextramer-positive and dextramer-negative fractions. Measured from the cysteine to the phenylalanine, the CDR3 is 11 residues long. Just CDR3 DNA is preserved here, 33 bases in frame from base 1. The V end loses 6 bases and the J end loses 3 bases, and a stretch of 6 bases separates them. This clonotype showed up many times. Its recognized antigen is unknown. No much larger clone is present one base from it, and per-base qualities are unavailable.

The chain uses TRBV12-3 or TRBV12-4 and TRBJ2-7, with the D gene too uncertain to name. Here the sequenced sample was PBMCs, taken approximately 40 days after the first yellow fever vaccination. The clonotype originates from a man younger than 30 who received the YFV17D yellow fever vaccine. This receptor carries the CDR3 CASSAHYEQYF. The DNA is as follows: TGTGCCAGCAGCGCCCACTACGAGCAGTACTTC.